The rows below give T cell receptor beta chains drawn from one sample of a study of cytotoxic CD8 clonotypes in ibrutinib-treated CLL. The protocol was immunoSEQ multiplex PCR, while the TCRdb copy is restricted to in-frame clones and leaves out a portion. The sample carries some 350,000 clones, 60% to 80% recorded once. Sample: PBMCs, taken after 36 months of ibrutinib treatment. These receptor sequences come from a human donor with chronic lymphocytic leukemia. The CDR3 runs from the conserved cysteine through the conserved F or W. The D gene is left open where the match is weak. Clone size appears in some rows only: once, few, many, or a class for an expanded clone.

J gene: TRBJ1-2; CDR3 length: 14; D gene: TRBD1; V gene: TRBV27; clone size: NA; CDR3 protein: CASTRYRGRGGYTF
J gene: TRBJ2-1; CDR3 length: 16; D gene: TRBD1; V gene: TRBV19; clone size: NA; CDR3 protein: CASSIASRGPYNEQFF
J gene: TRBJ2-5; CDR3 length: 13; D gene: TRBD1; V gene: TRBV28; clone size: NA; CDR3 protein: CASSSTGVGTQYF
J gene: TRBJ2-7; CDR3 length: 18; D gene: NA; V gene: TRBV12-5; clone size: NA; CDR3 protein: CASGLWTVGLRQEYEQYF
J gene: TRBJ2-3; CDR3 length: 17; D gene: TRBD2; V gene: TRBV11-2; clone size: NA; CDR3 protein: CASSLRLAGGSTDTQYF
J gene: TRBJ2-3; CDR3 length: 16; D gene: TRBD2; V gene: TRBV5-1; clone size: NA; CDR3 protein: CASSLATGLVADTQYF
J gene: TRBJ2-7; CDR3 length: 17; D gene: TRBD1; V gene: TRBV7-6; clone size: NA; CDR3 protein: CASSLALRQGIYGEQYF
J gene: TRBJ2-7; CDR3 length: 14; D gene: TRBD2; V gene: TRBV7-6; clone size: NA; CDR3 protein: CASSALGGRSEQYF
J gene: NA; CDR3 length: 13; D gene: NA; V gene: TRBV18; clone size: NA; CDR3 protein: CASSPANSYEQYF
J gene: TRBJ2-5; CDR3 length: 14; D gene: TRBD1; V gene: TRBV19; clone size: NA; CDR3 protein: CASSTSGQQETQYF
J gene: TRBJ1-5; CDR3 length: 16; D gene: NA; V gene: TRBV28; clone size: few; CDR3 protein: CASSLLEPNSNQPQHF
J gene: TRBJ1-6; CDR3 length: 13; D gene: TRBD1; V gene: TRBV18; clone size: NA; CDR3 protein: CASSPDRNSPLHF
J gene: TRBJ2-7; CDR3 length: 14; D gene: NA; V gene: TRBV7-6; clone size: NA; CDR3 protein: CASSFWGGAYEQYF
J gene: TRBJ1-1; CDR3 length: 12; D gene: NA; V gene: TRBV7-9; clone size: NA; CDR3 protein: CASSFRDMHAFF
J gene: TRBJ2-1; CDR3 length: 14; D gene: NA; V gene: TRBV7-3; clone size: once; CDR3 protein: CASSLTSSYNEQFF
J gene: TRBJ2-3; CDR3 length: 13; D gene: NA; V gene: TRBV29-1; clone size: once; CDR3 protein: CSVEFRGTDTQYF
J gene: TRBJ2-4; CDR3 length: 13; D gene: NA; V gene: TRBV29-1; clone size: NA; CDR3 protein: CSVAGGDGNVQYF
J gene: TRBJ2-2; CDR3 length: 15; D gene: NA; V gene: TRBV5-1; clone size: NA; CDR3 protein: CASSLVGMNTGELFF
J gene: TRBJ1-1; CDR3 length: 11; D gene: NA; V gene: TRBV5-1; clone size: NA; CDR3 protein: CASSWGTEAFF
J gene: TRBJ2-1; CDR3 length: 15; D gene: NA; V gene: TRBV29-1; clone size: NA; CDR3 protein: CSVGKRVSSYNEQFF
J gene: TRBJ1-1; CDR3 length: 14; D gene: NA; V gene: TRBV9; clone size: few; CDR3 protein: CASTPGQMNTEAFF
J gene: TRBJ1-4; CDR3 length: 14; D gene: NA; V gene: TRBV9; clone size: few; CDR3 protein: CASSEDTANEKLFF
J gene: TRBJ2-1; CDR3 length: 13; D gene: NA; V gene: TRBV7-9; clone size: NA; CDR3 protein: CASANQPHNEQFF
J gene: TRBJ1-6; CDR3 length: 15; D gene: NA; V gene: TRBV7-2; clone size: NA; CDR3 protein: CASSPFPGDNSPLHF
J gene: TRBJ2-7; CDR3 length: 18; D gene: TRBD2; V gene: TRBV2; clone size: few; CDR3 protein: CASTAGATGLAGVFEQYF
J gene: TRBJ1-2; CDR3 length: 15; D gene: NA; V gene: TRBV18; clone size: few; CDR3 protein: CASSPLGRVNYGYTF
J gene: TRBJ1-3; CDR3 length: 15; D gene: TRBD1; V gene: TRBV2; clone size: NA; CDR3 protein: CASRATGGSGNTIYF
J gene: TRBJ2-7; CDR3 length: 13; D gene: NA; V gene: TRBV2; clone size: NA; CDR3 protein: CASGGTYPYEQYF
J gene: TRBJ2-1; CDR3 length: 17; D gene: TRBD2; V gene: TRBV28; clone size: NA; CDR3 protein: CASRQTSGRAEYNEQFF
J gene: TRBJ2-3; CDR3 length: 11; D gene: NA; V gene: TRBV4-2; clone size: NA; CDR3 protein: CASSPKITQYF
J gene: TRBJ1-5; CDR3 length: 17; D gene: TRBD1; V gene: TRBV15; clone size: NA; CDR3 protein: CATSSNRGLWADQPQHF